This T cell receptor beta chain is drawn from a study of Tregs in tolerant kidney transplant recipients. Study context: Mixed chimerism was transient after nonmyeloablative marrow transplants from related graft donors.

TCRdb's copy holds only in-frame clones and misses some; the assay was immunoSEQ multiplex PCR. The sample carries about 110,000 clones, 90% recorded once. As regards this clone: Other DNA variants within this sample encode the same CDR3.

After removal of 0 bases from V and 2 bases from J, the junction contained 4 bases not matched to a gene. This CDR3 has 15 amino acids. Germline V gene sequence: CDR1 MGHRA, CDR2 YSYEKL. Sequences were derived from CD4+ T cells from blood, sampled before the transplant. The clonotype comes from a human donor who received a combined kidney and bone marrow transplant. The chain couples TRBV4-1 to TRBJ2-7; 7 positions match TRBD2. DNA for the CDR3: TGCGCCAGCAGCCAAGATTGGGGGGGGGCCTACGAGCAGTACTTC. Protein sequence: CASSQDWGGAYEQYF.